This paragraph covers one TCR beta chain sequence. This entry belongs to a study of T cell responses to AZD1222 COVID-19 vaccine. Repertoires were generated with immunoSEQ multiplex PCR, while TCRdb's copy carries only in-frame clones and drops some. This table has approximately 180,000 clones, roughly 87% appearing once. CDR1 is SNHLY and CDR2 is FYNNEI in the germline V gene. The CDR3 length is 14 residues. The germline V and J ends were trimmed by 6 bases and 1 base, with 12 bases remaining between them. The chain combines TRBV2 with TRBJ1-1; a possible D gene is TRBD1 (5 bases). The sample consisted of peripheral blood, taken on day 0 of AZD1222 vaccination. The clonotype comes from an adult in good health. The CDR3 bases are TGTGCCAGCAGAGCCCGGAGGGGGAACACTGAAGCTTTCTTT. Residues: CASRARRGNTEAFF.